The source of this TCR beta chain is a study of blood T cells in healthy people across ages. Whole-study findings and limits: Naive T cell percentage strongly correlated with TCR beta diversity.

This clonotype was counted between two and nine times. Its antigen is unidentified. A J-beta primer mix and a sample-barcoded 5' primer were used in a second PCR of roughly 6 to 11 cycles. TCRdb independently ran MiXCR on the 5' RACE reads; one entry per CDR3 protein. The data contain about 1,500,000 distinct CDR3 sequences, about 30% of them singletons. Losses at the gene ends were 1 base for V and 9 bases for J; bases not matched to a gene: 6. The CDR3 contains 15 residues. Germline values: CDR1 DFQATT, CDR2 SNEGSKA (reference sequence). V gene TRBV20-1 combines with J gene TRBJ2-1, with 13 nucleotides matching TRBD2. This TCR was recovered from a woman younger than 45 in good health. The material sequenced was blood. The CDR3 sequence: CSARATSGGAGEQFF. The CDR3 bases are TGCAGTGCTAGAGCAACTAGCGGGGGGGCCGGTGAGCAGTTCTTC.